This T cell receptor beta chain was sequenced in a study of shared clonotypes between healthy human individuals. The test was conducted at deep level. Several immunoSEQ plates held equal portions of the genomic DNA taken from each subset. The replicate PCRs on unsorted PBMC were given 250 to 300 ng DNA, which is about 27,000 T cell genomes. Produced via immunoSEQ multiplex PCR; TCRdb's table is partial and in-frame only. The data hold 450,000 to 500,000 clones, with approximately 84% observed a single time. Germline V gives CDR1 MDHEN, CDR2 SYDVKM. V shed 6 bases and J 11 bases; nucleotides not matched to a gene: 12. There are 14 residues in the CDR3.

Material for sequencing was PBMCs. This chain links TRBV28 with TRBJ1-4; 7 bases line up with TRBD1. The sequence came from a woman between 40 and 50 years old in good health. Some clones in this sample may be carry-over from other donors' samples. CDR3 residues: CASRPDREVDKLFF. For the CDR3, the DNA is TGTGCCAGCAGACCCGACAGGGAGGTCGACAAACTGTTTTTT.